The TCR beta chain described here comes from a study of OX40 agonist ivuxolimab in advanced cancers. Study as a whole: A male proportion of 82.7% was recorded, with mean age 60 years and range about 20 to 90.

The trim removed 0 bases at V and 5 bases at J, leaving 7 bases unmatched. This CDR3 comprises 15 residues. Germline CDR1 LNHNV, CDR2 YYDKDF (reference sequence). Whole-study results and caveats: Individuals who were partial responders at 0.1-3.0 mg/kg had clonal expansion that ranked among the lowest.

Only in-frame clones appear in the TCRdb table, and some are missing; sequencing was by immunoSEQ multiplex PCR. The repertoire consists of approximately 62,000 clones, with roughly nine tenths occurring once and the leading ten covering 9% to 15%. This clone was seen a single time. What it binds is not known. The input for sequencing was CD4+ or CD8+ T cells sorted from blood, taken in a trial of the OX40 agonist ivuxolimab. The clonotype originates from an adult with an advanced solid tumor such as melanoma, head and neck, liver or kidney cancer. The chain couples TRBV15 to TRBJ2-7; 7 bases are shared with TRBD2. Here the CDR3 DNA reads TGTGCCACCAGCAGAGAGGCTAGCGGTTTTCACGAGCAGTACTTC. Translation: CATSREASGFHEQYF.